Each of the 20 T cell receptor beta chains below was sequenced from the same sample in a study of T cells in Graves' hyperthyroidism and ophthalmopathy. Researchers amplified the TCR beta CDR3 regions from RNA transcripts. RT-PCR in the first round (using the HTBI primer set) targeted the TCR CDR3. Each CDR3 protein is one row after TCRdb ran MiXCR on the multiplex PCR reads. The data contain roughly 360,000 distinct CDR3 sequences, roughly 12% of them singletons. Sequenced material: blood. The receptors stem from a man aged 25-40 years with Graves' hyperthyroidism that later progressed to Graves' ophthalmopathy.

The chain couples TRBV28 to TRBJ1-4, with unresolved D. The V gene's germline CDR1 is MDHEN and CDR2 SYDVKM. With 3 bases removed from V and 4 bases from J, the gap between germline ends came to 9 bases. The CDR3 loop spans 14 amino acids. CDR3 loop: CASSLRTLNEKLFF. In nucleotides, the CDR3 is TGTGCCAGCAGTTTGAGGACCCTTAATGAAAAACTGTTTTTT.

The sample holds many counts of this clonotype. V is TRBV19 and J is TRBJ2-5; tentative D call: TRBD1 (6 bases). Germline V gene data show CDR1 as LNHDA and CDR2 as SQIVND (reference sequence). The CDR3 sequence is 14 residues long. V lost 4 bases and J 1 base, leaving 10 bases between the germline ends. As DNA, the CDR3 is TGTGCCAGTAGTAGAACAGGGTTCCAAGAGACCCAGTACTTC. Protein: CASSRTGFQETQYF.

This clonotype was recorded at least ten times. This CDR3 is CASSFEGTWEDTQYF. CDR3 bases: TGTGCCAGCAGCTTCGAAGGGACATGGGAGGATACGCAGTATTTT. V gene TRBV3-1 combines with J gene TRBJ2-3; tentatively, D is TRBD1 (6 bases). The CDR3 runs 15 residues. Germline V CDR1 and CDR2: LGHDT, YNNKEL (reference sequence). Trimming stripped 5 bases from V and 6 bases from J, with 18 bases between.

This clonotype showed up many times. The rearrangement uses TRBV3-1 and TRBJ2-1, with a tentative D call TRBD2 (5 bases). The CDR3 extends over 16 amino acids. Trimming removed 0 bases from V and 0 bases from J, with 9 bases in between. Germline V gives CDR1 LGHDT, CDR2 YNNKEL (reference sequence). The CDR3 protein is CASSQDPAGSYNEQFF. The CDR3 bases are TGTGCCAGCAGCCAAGATCCGGCGGGCTCCTACAATGAGCAGTTCTTC.

There are many counts of this clonotype. V is TRBV6-1 and J is TRBJ1-2; D perhaps matches TRBD1 (5 bases). The germline V and J ends were trimmed by 5 bases and 7 bases, with 14 bases remaining between them. Germline assignment: CDR1 MNHNS and CDR2 SASEGT. This CDR3 contains 13 residues. This CDR3 reads CASSYFGDRGYTF. CDR3 bases: TGTGCCAGCAGTTACTTTGGGGACCGTGGCTACACCTTC.

V usage is TRBV5-1 and J usage is TRBJ2-7; D is perhaps TRBD1 (5 bases). V lost 3 bases, J lost 1 base, and 11 bases lay in between. The CDR3 is 14 residues long. Germline-derived CDR1 and CDR2 are SGHRS and YFSETQ. CDR3 sequence reads: CASSSLPGSYEQYF. DNA for the CDR3: TGCGCCAGCAGCTCCCTCCCAGGGTCCTACGAGCAGTACTTC.

The table lists this clonotype with many counts. The chain recombines TRBV11-2 with TRBJ1-2, with TRBD1 identical over 9 bases. CDR3 size: 13 residues. The germline V gene has CDR1 SGHAT and CDR2 FQNNGV. Trimming cost V 5 bases and J 6 bases; bases outside gene matches: 4. DNA for the CDR3: TGTGCCAGCAGCCCTACAGGGGGCCATGGCTACACCTTC. As protein: CASSPTGGHGYTF.

This clonotype was detected many times. The J gene is TRBJ2-3, the V gene TRBV7-9; no clear D. This CDR3 region has 12 residues. Deletions cut 5 bases from V and 7 bases from J, with 10 bases between. Germline V gene lookup returns CDR1 SEHNR and CDR2 FQNEAQ (reference sequence). The CDR3, as DNA: TGTGCCAGCAGCCTCATACCATATACGCAGTATTTT. Translation: CASSLIPYTQYF.

This clonotype was recorded at least ten times. The rearrangement joins TRBV5-1 to TRBJ2-7; no clear D gene. The CDR3 length is 16 residues. The V end was cut by 4 bases, the J end by 3 bases, with 20 bases between. The V gene's germline CDR1 is SGHRS and CDR2 YFSETQ. The CDR3 loop is CASSVMAGRLHYEQYF. For the CDR3, the DNA is TGCGCCAGCAGCGTGATGGCAGGCCGCCTCCACTACGAGCAGTACTTC.

The chain recombines TRBV6-1 with TRBJ1-2; no reliable D call. V gave up 7 bases and J gave up 4 bases, with 19 bases separating them. This CDR3 has 15 amino acids. Germline CDR1 reads MNHNS; CDR2 reads SASEGT. CDR3 sequence reads: CASTPRGEGLYGYTF. The CDR3 coding sequence is TGTGCCAGCACCCCCCGCGGGGAGGGCCTCTATGGCTACACCTTC.

This clonotype came up a few times. One end of the junction fails to match germline, which may point to a read error. The genes are TRBV7-9 and TRBJ1-1, with D perhaps TRBD1 (6 bases). The length of the CDR3 is 12 residues. The germline CDR1 and CDR2 sequences are SEHNR and FQNEAQ (reference sequence). This chain's CDR3 is CTSSPDSAEAFF. CDR3 in DNA: TGTACCAGCAGCCCGGACAGCGCTGAAGCTTTCTTT.

The sample holds many counts of this clonotype. The V call is TRBV28, the J call TRBJ2-3; 7 bases fit TRBD1. The CDR3 has 13 amino acids. V dropped 10 bases and J dropped 2; count of bases not matched to a gene: 6. Germline CDR1 is MDHEN and CDR2 is SYDVKM. CDR3 protein: CATWGQPTDTQYF. The CDR3 DNA reads as TGTGCCACCTGGGGACAGCCCACAGATACGCAGTATTTT.

J is TRBJ2-2 and V is TRBV29-1, with unresolved D. This CDR3 contains 13 residues. In germline, CDR1 is SQVTM, CDR2 ANQGSEA. The germline V and J ends were trimmed by 4 bases and 3 bases, with 9 bases remaining between them. This CDR3 is CSVGRGDTGELFF. DNA of the CDR3: TGCAGCGTTGGTCGCGGAGACACCGGGGAGCTGTTTTTT.

This clonotype was seen more than once but under ten times. V and J are TRBV11-3 and TRBJ2-7; 12 bases align to TRBD1. The CDR3 spans 16 residues. With 5 bases clipped from V and 7 bases from J, the junction kept 12 bases outside the gene matches. CDR1 and CDR2 (germline): SGHNT, YENEEA. The chain's CDR3 is CASSPLRGQGAWEQYF. Here the CDR3 DNA reads TGTGCCAGCAGCCCTCTAAGGGGACAGGGGGCATGGGAGCAGTACTTC.

There are many counts of this clonotype. J is TRBJ2-3 and V is TRBV5-1; the D is unclear. Trimming stripped 0 bases from V and 2 bases from J, with 10 bases between. This CDR3 is 15 amino acids long. Germline V CDR1 and CDR2: SGHRS, YFSETQ. This CDR3 reads CASSLGSVVTDTQYF. The CDR3 DNA reads as TGCGCCAGCAGCTTGGGGTCCGTCGTCACAGATACGCAGTATTTT.

This clonotype was recorded a few times. A read error may be the cause here, since a much bigger clone is one base away. The chain employs TRBV28 and TRBJ2-5; 8 positions match TRBD2. This CDR3 is 16 amino acids long. V was pared by 2 bases and J by 5 bases, with 10 bases of the junction left unmatched. Germline CDR1 is MDHEN and CDR2 is SYDVKM. As DNA, the CDR3 is TGTGCCAGCAGTTTAGAGCCAGCGGGGGTTGGGGAGACCCAGTACTTC. Its protein is CASSLEPAGVGETQYF.

This chain joins TRBV3-1 and TRBJ2-3; D perhaps matches TRBD2 (7 bases). This CDR3 has 19 amino acids. Deletions cut 4 bases from V and 3 bases from J, with 26 bases between. In germline, CDR1 is LGHDT, CDR2 YNNKEL (reference sequence). CDR3 sequence: CASSPSWGGAQTPTDTQYF. The CDR3 nucleotides are TGTGCCAGCAGCCCCTCGTGGGGGGGGGCCCAAACCCCAACAGATACGCAGTATTTT.

This clonotype was found many times. The chain links TRBV7-9 to TRBJ2-1; D is perhaps TRBD1 (5 bases). V lost 6 bases and J lost 4, with 13 bases in between. Germline CDR1 reads SEHNR; CDR2 reads FQNEAQ (reference sequence). CDR3 length: 14 amino acids. This CDR3 is CASSLSPGYNEQFF. For the CDR3, the DNA is TGTGCCAGCAGTTTAAGCCCAGGGTACAATGAGCAGTTCTTC.

This clonotype was counted at least ten times. The rearrangement joins TRBV3-1 to TRBJ2-7; 8 nucleotides match TRBD2. Germline trimming cut 2 bases from V and 7 bases from J; bases unmatched to any gene: 7. The CDR3 has 14 amino acids. Germline assignment: CDR1 LGHDT and CDR2 YNNKEL (reference sequence). CDR3 sequence reads: CASSQSGGAREQYF. CDR3 sequence (DNA): TGTGCCAGCAGCCAATCCGGGGGGGCGAGGGAGCAGTACTTC.

V usage is TRBV19 and J usage is TRBJ2-7; TRBD1 aligns across 8 bases. Germline V gene sequence: CDR1 LNHDA, CDR2 SQIVND (reference sequence). The CDR3 covers 14 residues. J was trimmed by 4 bases and V by 3 bases; bases with no gene match: 5. The CDR3 region has the DNA TGTGCCAGTAGTATCCAGGGGGCTGGGTACGAGCAGTACTTC. This sequence encodes CASSIQGAGYEQYF.